This T cell receptor (beta chain) appears in the sequencing data of a study of cytomegalovirus exposure and HLA in healthy donors. Both 60 Vbeta primers and 13 Jbeta primers went into the PCR. Method: immunoSEQ multiplex PCR; TCRdb's copy keeps in-frame clones and lacks some. The table lists about 62,000 clones. General study points: CMV serostatus alone was available as immune exposure information.

Details on this clone: Its antigen remains unknown.

The sequence derives from a man aged 25 to 40 in good health and CMV-seropositive. The specimen sequenced was PBMCs.

In DNA form, the CDR3 reads TGCGCCAGCAGCTCCTCGACAGGGAAATACTACGAGCAGTACTTC. Protein sequence: CASSSSTGKYYEQYF. The rearrangement joins TRBV5-1 to TRBJ2-7; 7 nucleotides agree with TRBD1. Germline lookup yields CDR1 SGHRS and CDR2 YFSETQ. This CDR3 is built from 15 residues. V trimming: 3 bases; J trimming: 3 bases; junction bases outside the gene matches: 9.